A selection of T cell receptor beta chains follows, all from one sample in a study of control samples from healthy donors and cancer patients. Method: immunoSEQ multiplex PCR; TCRdb's copy keeps in-frame clones and lacks some. This table holds some 140,000 clones, approximately 96% found once. Sequences were obtained from blood. The origin of the receptors is a man aged 35 to 55 in good health. The conserved cysteine and the conserved F or W are not part of the CDR3 here.

V,J,CDR3
TRBV6-4,TRBJ2-3,ASIERGDTQY
TRBV9,TRBJ2-3,ASSSRLTTSTDTQY
TRBV24-1,TRBJ2-2,ATSDTGTVNTGELF
TRBV7-8,TRBJ2-3,ASNPMGGGPGLADTQY
TRBV12-3/TRBV12-4,TRBJ1-5,ASSLWSRPQH
TRBV3-1/TRBV3-2,TRBJ1-2,ASQGKYGYT
TRBV2,TRBJ2-7,ASSEFTGYSEQY
TRBV9,TRBJ1-1,ASSASGRSNTEAF
TRBV7-6,TRBJ2-3,ASSLGPQAGGGTDTQY
TRBV15,TRBJ1-2,ATSRGQGYGYT
TRBV4-1,TRBJ1-6,ASSQDRRSPLH
TRBV9,TRBJ1-5,ASSPEGASNQPQH
TRBV5-1,TRBJ2-7,ASSLEGPPTYEQY
TRBV12-3/TRBV12-4,TRBJ1-1,ASRWPNTEAF
TRBV3-1/TRBV3-2,TRBJ1-2,ASSHVGQHDGYT
TRBV7-2,TRBJ2-3,ASSSAHADTQY
TRBV28,TRBJ1-1,ASSLVGGTGRNTEAF
TRBV5-1,TRBJ2-1,ASSSTGNNEQF
TRBV6-5,TRBJ2-4,ASNTPSGIQY
TRBV30,TRBJ1-6,AWSPGTTNSPLH
TRBV19,TRBJ2-2,ASKVGRNTGELF
TRBV19,TRBJ1-6,ASSKGASPLH
TRBV5-4,TRBJ1-2,ASSRTGDRGPYGYT
TRBV19,TRBJ1-5,ASSMTVSNQPQH
TRBV19,TRBJ2-1,ASSTGLGNEQF
TRBV11-2,TRBJ2-7,ASSLAGHTYEQY
TRBV19,TRBJ1-1,ASSRWTLNTEAF
TRBV3-1/TRBV3-2,TRBJ2-1,ASSQEGAGGKNEQF
TRBV7-6,TRBJ2-2,ASSPRGVGTGELF
TRBV5-1,TRBJ2-1,ASSVGTVDGNEQF
TRBV7-8,TRBJ1-1,ASSEASGREAF
TRBV2,TRBJ1-5,ASTPLLTGVGNQPQH
TRBV4-3,TRBJ2-1,ASSQDGADSNEQF
TRBV9,TRBJ1-1,ASSVEPSTEAF
TRBV6-5,TRBJ1-5,ALGGDYSNQPQH
TRBV30,TRBJ1-4,AWSALRGVEEKLF
TRBV27,TRBJ2-7,ASSSGTGRDEQY
TRBV5-1,TRBJ1-1,ASSVGTGGGTEAF
TRBV4-1,TRBJ1-2,ASSQGTGRGGGYT
TRBV13,TRBJ1-2,ASSFKTTDRARVGGYT
TRBV15,TRBJ1-4,ATSRYRATNEKLF
TRBV3-1/TRBV3-2,TRBJ2-5,ASSQDLGGLETQY
TRBV27,TRBJ1-5,ASSPRDQGANQPQH
TRBV11-2,TRBJ2-5,ASSRQGGASGVEETQY
TRBV30,TRBJ2-3,AWTLTSAYTDTQY
TRBV19,TRBJ1-1,ASGGSVEAF
TRBV13,TRBJ1-5,ASSFAGGNQPQH
TRBV5-1,TRBJ2-6,ASSTTGAGANVLT
TRBV25-1,TRBJ1-2,ASSEVGGYGYT
TRBV5-4,TRBJ1-3,ASSPRTGSGNTIY
TRBV19,TRBJ2-1,ASSPSWAGGHNEQF
TRBV9,TRBJ1-1,ASSLPSDGGNTEAF
TRBV6-5,TRBJ2-1,ASARDSYNEQF
TRBV11-3,TRBJ2-3,ASSLGMLAGIRDTQY
TRBV6-6,TRBJ1-1,ASSNLRRENTEAF
TRBV10-3,TRBJ1-1,AISRTGGPTEAF
TRBV28,TRBJ2-7,ASSAADSSYEQY
TRBV19,TRBJ1-2,ASRVPGQGGILYGYT
TRBV7-9,TRBJ1-1,ASRKPPGSGAGNTEAF